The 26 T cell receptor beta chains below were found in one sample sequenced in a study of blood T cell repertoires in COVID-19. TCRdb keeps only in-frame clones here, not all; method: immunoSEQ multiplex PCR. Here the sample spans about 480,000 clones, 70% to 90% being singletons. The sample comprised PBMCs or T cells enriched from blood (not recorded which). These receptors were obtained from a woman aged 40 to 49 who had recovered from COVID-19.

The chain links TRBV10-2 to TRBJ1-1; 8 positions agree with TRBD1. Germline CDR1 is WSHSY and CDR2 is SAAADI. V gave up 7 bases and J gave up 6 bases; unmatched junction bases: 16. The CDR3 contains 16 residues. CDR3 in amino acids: CASKTLTGVGIAEAFF. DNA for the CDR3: TGCGCCAGCAAAACGTTGACAGGGGTGGGTATAGCTGAAGCTTTCTTT.

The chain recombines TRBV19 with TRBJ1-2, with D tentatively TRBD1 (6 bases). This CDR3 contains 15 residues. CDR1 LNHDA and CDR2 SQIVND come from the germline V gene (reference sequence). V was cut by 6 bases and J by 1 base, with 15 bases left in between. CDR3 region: CASSLRDTYNYGYTF. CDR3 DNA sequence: TGTGCCAGTAGCCTCCGGGACACCTATAACTATGGCTACACCTTC.

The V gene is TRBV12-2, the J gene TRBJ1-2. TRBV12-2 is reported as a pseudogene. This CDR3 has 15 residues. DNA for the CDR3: TGTGCAAGTCGCCCACAGAGAGAGGGAGGCTATGGCTACACCTTC. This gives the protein CASRPQREGGYGYTF.

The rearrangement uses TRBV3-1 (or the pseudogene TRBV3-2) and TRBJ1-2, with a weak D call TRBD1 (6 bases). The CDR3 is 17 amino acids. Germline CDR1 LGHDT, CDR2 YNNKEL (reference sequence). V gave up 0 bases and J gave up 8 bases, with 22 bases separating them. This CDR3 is CASSQERTGKRPRGYTF. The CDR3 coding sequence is TGTGCCAGCAGCCAAGAGCGTACAGGGAAAAGGCCTCGGGGCTACACCTTC.

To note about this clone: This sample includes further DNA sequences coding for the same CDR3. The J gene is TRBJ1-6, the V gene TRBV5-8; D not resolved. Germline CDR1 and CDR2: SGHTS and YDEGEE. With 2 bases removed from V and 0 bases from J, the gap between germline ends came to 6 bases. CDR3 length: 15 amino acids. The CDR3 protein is CASSLGSSYNSPLHF. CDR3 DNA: TGTGCCAGCAGCTTAGGGAGCTCCTATAATTCACCCCTCCACTTT.

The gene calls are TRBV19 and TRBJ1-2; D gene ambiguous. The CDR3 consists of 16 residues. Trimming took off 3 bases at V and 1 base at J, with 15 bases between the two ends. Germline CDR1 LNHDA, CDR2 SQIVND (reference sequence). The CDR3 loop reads CASSISPSGFNYGYTF. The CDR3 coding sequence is TGTGCCAGTAGTATTTCCCCCAGCGGGTTTAACTATGGCTACACCTTC.

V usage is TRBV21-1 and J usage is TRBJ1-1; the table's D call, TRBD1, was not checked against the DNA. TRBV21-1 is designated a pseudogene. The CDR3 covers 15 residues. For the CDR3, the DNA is TGTGCCAGCAGCAAAGCTCGCAGGTTGAACACTGAAGCTTTCTTT. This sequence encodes CASSKARRLNTEAFF.

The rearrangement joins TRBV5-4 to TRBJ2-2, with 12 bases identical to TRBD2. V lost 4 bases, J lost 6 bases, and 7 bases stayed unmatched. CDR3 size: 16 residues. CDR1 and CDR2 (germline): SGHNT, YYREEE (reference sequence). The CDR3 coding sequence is TGTGCCAGCAGCCCTAGCGGGAGGGCTTCGGCCGGGGAGCTGTTTTTT. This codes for CASSPSGRASAGELFF.

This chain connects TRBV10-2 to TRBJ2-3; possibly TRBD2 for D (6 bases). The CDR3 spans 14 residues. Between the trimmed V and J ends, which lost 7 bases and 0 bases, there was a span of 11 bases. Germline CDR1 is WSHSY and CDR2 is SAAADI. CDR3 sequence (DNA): TGCGCCAGCACCAGCGGGTTTAGCACAGATACGCAGTATTTT. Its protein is CASTSGFSTDTQYF.

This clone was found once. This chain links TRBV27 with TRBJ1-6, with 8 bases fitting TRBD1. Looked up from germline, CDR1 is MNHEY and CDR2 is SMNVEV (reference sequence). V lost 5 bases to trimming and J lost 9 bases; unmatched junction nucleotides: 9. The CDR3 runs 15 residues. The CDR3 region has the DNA TGTGCCAGCAGTCCGGAGACAGGGGCGAGTTCACCCCTCCACTTT. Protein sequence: CASSPETGASSPLHF.

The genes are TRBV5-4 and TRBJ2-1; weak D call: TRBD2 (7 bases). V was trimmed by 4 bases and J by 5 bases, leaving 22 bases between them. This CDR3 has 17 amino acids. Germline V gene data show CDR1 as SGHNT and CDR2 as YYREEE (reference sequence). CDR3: CASSPRGGGDIDNEQFF. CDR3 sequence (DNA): TGTGCCAGCAGCCCACGCGGGGGCGGGGATATTGACAATGAGCAGTTCTTC.

The CDR3: CAWSRSPLEAFF. As DNA, the CDR3 is TGTGCCTGGAGTAGGAGCCCACTTGAAGCTTTCTTT. The rearrangement joins TRBV30 to TRBJ1-1, with D uncertain. The CDR3 spans 12 residues. Trimming pared 2 bases from V and 7 bases from J, leaving 11 bases between. Germline assignment: CDR1 GTSNPN and CDR2 SVGIG (reference sequence).

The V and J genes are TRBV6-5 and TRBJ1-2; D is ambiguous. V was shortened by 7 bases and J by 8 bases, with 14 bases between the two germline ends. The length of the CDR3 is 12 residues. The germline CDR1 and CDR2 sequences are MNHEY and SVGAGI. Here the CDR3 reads CASIEAAYGYTF. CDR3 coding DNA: TGTGCCAGCATAGAGGCAGCGTACGGCTACACCTTC.

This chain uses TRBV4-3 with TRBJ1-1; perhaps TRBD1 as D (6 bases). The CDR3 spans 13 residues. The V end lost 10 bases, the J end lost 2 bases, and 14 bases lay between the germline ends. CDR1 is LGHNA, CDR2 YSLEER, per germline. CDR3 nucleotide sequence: TGCGCCACCTCGCAAGGGGGAAACACTGAAGCTTTCTTT. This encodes CATSQGGNTEAFF.

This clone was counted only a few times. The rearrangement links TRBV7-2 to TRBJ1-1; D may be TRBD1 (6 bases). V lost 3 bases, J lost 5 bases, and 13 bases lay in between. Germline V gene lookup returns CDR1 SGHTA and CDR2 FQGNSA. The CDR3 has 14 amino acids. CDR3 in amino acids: CASSFGGRGTEAFF. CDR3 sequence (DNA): TGTGCCAGCAGCTTCGGGGGGCGCGGGACTGAAGCTTTCTTT.

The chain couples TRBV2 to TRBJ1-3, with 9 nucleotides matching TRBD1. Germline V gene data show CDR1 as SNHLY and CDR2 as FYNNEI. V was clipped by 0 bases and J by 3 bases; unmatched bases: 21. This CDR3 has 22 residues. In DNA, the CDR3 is TGTGCCAGCAGTGAAGCTTCGGGAGGTTTCTTTCCGGGACAGGGAGTTGGAAACACCATATATTTT. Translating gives CASSEASGGFFPGQGVGNTIYF.

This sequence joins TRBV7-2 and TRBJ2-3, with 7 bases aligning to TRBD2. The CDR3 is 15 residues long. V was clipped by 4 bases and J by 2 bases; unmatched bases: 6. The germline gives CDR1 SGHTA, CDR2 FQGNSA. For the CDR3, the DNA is TGTGCCAGCAGCTACTGGGGACTATACACAGATACGCAGTATTTT. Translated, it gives CASSYWGLYTDTQYF. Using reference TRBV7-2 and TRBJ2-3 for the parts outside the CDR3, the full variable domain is GAGVSQSPSNKVTEKGKDVELRCDPISGHTALYWYRQSLGQGLEFLIYFQGNSAPDKSGLPSDRFSAERTGGSVSTLTIQRTQQEDSAVYLCASSYWGLYTDTQYFGPGTRLTVL.

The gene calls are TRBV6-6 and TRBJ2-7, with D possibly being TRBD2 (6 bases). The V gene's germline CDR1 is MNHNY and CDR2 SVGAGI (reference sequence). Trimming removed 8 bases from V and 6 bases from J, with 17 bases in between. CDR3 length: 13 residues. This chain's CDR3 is CASSIRGWGEQYF. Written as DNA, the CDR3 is TGTGCCAGCTCAATCCGGGGGTGGGGCGAGCAGTACTTC.

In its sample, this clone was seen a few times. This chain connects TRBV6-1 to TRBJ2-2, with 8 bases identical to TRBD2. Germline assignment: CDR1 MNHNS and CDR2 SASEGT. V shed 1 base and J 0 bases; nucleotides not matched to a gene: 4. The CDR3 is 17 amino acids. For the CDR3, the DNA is TGTGCCAGCAGTGAAGTACTAGCGGAGGCGAACACCGGGGAGCTGTTTTTT. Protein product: CASSEVLAEANTGELFF.

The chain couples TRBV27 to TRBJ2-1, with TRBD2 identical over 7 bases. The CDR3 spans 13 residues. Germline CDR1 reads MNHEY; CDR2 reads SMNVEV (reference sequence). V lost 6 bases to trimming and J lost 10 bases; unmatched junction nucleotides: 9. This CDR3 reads CASSQSGTNEQFF. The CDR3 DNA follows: TGTGCCAGCAGCCAAAGCGGGACCAACGAGCAGTTCTTC.

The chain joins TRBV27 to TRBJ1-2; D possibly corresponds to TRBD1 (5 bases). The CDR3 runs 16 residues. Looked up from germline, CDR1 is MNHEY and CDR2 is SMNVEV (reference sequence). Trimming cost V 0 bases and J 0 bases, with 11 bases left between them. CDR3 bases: TGTGCCAGCAGTTTATCGAGCAGGGCCGCTAACTATGGCTACACCTTC. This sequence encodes CASSLSSRAANYGYTF.

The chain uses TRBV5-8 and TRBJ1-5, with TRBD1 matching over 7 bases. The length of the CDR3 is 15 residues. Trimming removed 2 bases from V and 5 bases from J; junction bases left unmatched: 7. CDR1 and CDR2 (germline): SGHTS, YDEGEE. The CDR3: CASSFDRVRHQPQHF. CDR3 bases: TGTGCCAGCAGCTTTGACAGGGTACGCCATCAGCCCCAGCATTTT.

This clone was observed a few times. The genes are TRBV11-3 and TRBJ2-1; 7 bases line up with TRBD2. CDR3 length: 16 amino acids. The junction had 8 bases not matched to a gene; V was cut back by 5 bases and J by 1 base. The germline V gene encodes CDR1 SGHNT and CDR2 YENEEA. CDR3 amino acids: CASSPFGRTSYNEQFF. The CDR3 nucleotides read TGTGCCAGCAGCCCATTCGGGAGGACGTCCTACAATGAGCAGTTCTTC.

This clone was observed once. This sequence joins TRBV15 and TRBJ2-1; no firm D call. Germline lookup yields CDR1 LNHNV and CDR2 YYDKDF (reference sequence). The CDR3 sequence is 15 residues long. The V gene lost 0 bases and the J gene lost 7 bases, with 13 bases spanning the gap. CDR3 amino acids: CATSRDRSLVNEQFF. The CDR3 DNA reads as TGTGCCACCAGCAGAGATCGGTCCTTAGTTAATGAGCAGTTCTTC. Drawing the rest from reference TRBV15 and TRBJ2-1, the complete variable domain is DAMVIQNPRYQVTQFGKPVTLSCSQTLNHNVMYWYQQKSSQAPKLLFHYYDKDFNNEADTPDNFQSRRPNTSFCFLDIRSPGLGDTAMYLCATSRDRSLVNEQFFGPGTRLTVL.

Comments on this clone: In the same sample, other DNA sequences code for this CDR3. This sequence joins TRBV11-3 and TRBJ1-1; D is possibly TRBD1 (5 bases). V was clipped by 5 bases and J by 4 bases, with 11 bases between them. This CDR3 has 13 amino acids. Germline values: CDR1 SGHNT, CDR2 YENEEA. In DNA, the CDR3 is TGTGCCAGCAGCCAAGGGGTAGGCACTGAAGCTTTCTTT. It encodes CASSQGVGTEAFF.

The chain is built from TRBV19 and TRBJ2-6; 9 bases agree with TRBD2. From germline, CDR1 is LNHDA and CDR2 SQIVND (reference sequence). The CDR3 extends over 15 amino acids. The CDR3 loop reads CATSRGGGGANVLTF. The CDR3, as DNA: TGTGCTACCTCCCGCGGGGGGGGTGGGGCCAACGTCCTGACTTTC.